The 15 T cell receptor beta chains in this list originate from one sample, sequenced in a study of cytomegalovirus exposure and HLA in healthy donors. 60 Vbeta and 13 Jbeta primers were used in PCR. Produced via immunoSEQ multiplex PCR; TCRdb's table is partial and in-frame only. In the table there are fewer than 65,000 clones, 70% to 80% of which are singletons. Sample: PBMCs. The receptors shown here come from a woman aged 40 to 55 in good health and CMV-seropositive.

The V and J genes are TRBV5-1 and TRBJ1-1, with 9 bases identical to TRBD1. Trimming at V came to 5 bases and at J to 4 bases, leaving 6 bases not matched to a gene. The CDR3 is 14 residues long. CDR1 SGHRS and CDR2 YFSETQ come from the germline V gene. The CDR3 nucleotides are TGCGCCAGCAGAAGGACAGGGGCTGGCACTGAAGCTTTCTTT. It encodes CASRRTGAGTEAFF.

CDR3 coding DNA: TGCGCCAGCAGCCAAAGGACAGGGTCAATAAATGAAAAACTGTTTTTT. Its translation: CASSQRTGSINEKLFF. The genes are TRBV4-3 and TRBJ1-4; 8 nucleotides line up with TRBD1. Losses at the gene ends were 2 bases for V and 5 bases for J; bases not matched to a gene: 7. This CDR3 is 16 amino acids long. Germline loops: CDR1 LGHNA, CDR2 YSLEER.

This chain's CDR3 is CASSIRGGSNQPQHF. CDR3 nucleotides: TGTGCCAGTAGTATTCGCGGGGGAAGCAATCAGCCCCAGCATTTT. This sequence joins TRBV19 and TRBJ1-5, with D tentatively TRBD1 (5 bases). Germline loops: CDR1 LNHDA, CDR2 SQIVND (reference sequence). The germline V and J ends were trimmed by 3 bases and 1 base, with 10 bases remaining between them. CDR3 length equals 15 residues.

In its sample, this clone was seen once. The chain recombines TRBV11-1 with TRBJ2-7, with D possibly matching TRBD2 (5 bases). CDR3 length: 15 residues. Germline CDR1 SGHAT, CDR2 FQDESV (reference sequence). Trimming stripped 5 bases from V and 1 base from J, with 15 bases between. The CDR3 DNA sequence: TGTGCCAGCAGCCCCCTAGCCTACGGATCCTACGAGCAGTACTTC. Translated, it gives CASSPLAYGSYEQYF.

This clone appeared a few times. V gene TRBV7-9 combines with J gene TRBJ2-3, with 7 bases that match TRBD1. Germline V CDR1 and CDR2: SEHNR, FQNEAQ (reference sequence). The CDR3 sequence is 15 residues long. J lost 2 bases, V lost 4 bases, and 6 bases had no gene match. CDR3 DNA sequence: TGTGCCAGCAGCTCTGGGACAGCATACACAGATACGCAGTATTTT. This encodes CASSSGTAYTDTQYF.

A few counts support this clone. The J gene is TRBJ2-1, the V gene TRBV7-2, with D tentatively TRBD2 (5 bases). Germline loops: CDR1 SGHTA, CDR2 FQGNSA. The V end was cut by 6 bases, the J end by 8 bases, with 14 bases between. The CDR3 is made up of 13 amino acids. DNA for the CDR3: TGTGCCAGCAGGAACCCTAGCAGCCATGAGCAGTTCTTC. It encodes CASRNPSSHEQFF. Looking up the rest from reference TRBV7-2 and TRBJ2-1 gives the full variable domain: GAGVSQSPSNKVTEKGKDVELRCDPISGHTALYWYRQSLGQGLEFLIYFQGNSAPDKSGLPSDRFSAERTGGSVSTLTIQRTQQEDSAVYLCASRNPSSHEQFFGPGTRLTVL.

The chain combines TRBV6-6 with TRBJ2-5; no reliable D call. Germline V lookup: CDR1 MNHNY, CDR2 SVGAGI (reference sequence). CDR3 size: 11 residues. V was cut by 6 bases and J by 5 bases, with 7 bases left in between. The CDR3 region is CASRVVETQYF. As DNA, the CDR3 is TGTGCCAGCAGGGTAGTGGAGACCCAGTACTTC.

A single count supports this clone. The CDR3: CASSLERDYGYTF. CDR3 nucleotide sequence: TGTGCCAGCAGCTTGGAACGGGACTATGGCTACACCTTC. The V gene is TRBV5-4, the J gene TRBJ1-2; D gene uncertain. The V end was cut by 0 bases, the J end by 3 bases, with 6 bases between. Germline loops: CDR1 SGHNT, CDR2 YYREEE (reference sequence). The CDR3 totals 13 residues.

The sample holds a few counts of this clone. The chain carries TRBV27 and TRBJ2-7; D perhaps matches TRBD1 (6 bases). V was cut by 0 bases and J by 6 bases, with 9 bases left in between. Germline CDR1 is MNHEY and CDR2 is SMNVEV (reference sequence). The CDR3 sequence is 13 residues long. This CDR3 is CASSLSDRSEQYF. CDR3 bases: TGTGCCAGCAGTTTATCGGACAGAAGCGAGCAGTACTTC.

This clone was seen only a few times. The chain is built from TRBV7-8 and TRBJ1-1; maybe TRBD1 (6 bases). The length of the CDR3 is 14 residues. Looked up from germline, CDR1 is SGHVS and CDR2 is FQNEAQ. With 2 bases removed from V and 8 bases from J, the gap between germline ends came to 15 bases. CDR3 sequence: CASSLNAGVWEAFF. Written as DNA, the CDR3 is TGTGCCAGCAGCTTAAACGCAGGGGTTTGGGAAGCTTTCTTT.

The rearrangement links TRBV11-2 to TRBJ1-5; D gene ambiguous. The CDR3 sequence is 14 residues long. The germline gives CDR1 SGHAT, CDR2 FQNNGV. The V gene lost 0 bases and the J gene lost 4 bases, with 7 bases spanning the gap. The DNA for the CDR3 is TGTGCCAGCAGCTTAGAACTCAGGAATCAGCCCCAGCATTTT. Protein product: CASSLELRNQPQHF.

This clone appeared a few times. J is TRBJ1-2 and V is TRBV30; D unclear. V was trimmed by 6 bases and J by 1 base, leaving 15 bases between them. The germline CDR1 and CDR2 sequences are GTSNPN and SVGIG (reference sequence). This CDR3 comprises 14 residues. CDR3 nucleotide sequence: TGTGCCTGTCCCGGGGAGGGCGATAACTATGGCTACACCTTC. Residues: CACPGEGDNYGYTF.

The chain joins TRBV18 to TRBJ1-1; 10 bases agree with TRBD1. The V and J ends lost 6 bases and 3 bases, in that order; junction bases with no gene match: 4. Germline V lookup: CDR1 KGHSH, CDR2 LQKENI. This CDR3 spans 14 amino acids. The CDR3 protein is CASSPDRGHTEAFF. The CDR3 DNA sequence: TGTGCCAGCTCTCCAGACAGGGGGCACACTGAAGCTTTCTTT.

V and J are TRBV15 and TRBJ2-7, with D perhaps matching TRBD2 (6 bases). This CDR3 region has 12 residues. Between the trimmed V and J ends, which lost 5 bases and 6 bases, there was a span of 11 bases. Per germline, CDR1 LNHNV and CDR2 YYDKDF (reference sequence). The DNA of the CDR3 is TGTGCCACCAGCGTTGGGAGGCGCGAGCAGTACTTC. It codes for CATSVGRREQYF.

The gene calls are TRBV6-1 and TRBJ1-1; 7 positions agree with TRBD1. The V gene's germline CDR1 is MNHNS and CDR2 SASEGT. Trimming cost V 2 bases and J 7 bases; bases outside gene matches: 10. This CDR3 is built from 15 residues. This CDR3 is CASSERQGFSDEAFF. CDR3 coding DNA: TGTGCCAGCAGTGAACGACAGGGTTTTTCTGATGAAGCTTTCTTT.